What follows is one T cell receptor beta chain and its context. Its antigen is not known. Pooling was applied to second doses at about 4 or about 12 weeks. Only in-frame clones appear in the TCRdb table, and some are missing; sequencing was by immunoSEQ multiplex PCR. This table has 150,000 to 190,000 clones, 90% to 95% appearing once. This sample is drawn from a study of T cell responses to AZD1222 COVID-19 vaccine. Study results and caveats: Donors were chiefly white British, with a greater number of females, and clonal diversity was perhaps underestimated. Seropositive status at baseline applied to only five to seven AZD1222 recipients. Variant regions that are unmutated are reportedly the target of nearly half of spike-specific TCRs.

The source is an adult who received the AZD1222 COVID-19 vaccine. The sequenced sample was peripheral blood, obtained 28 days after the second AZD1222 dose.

The chain's CDR3 is CASSSTGTLLYEQYF. CDR3 bases: TGCGCCAGCAGCTCTACCGGGACCTTGCTCTACGAGCAGTACTTC. This chain connects TRBV5-1 to TRBJ2-7; D may correspond to TRBD1 or TRBD2 (5 bases each). Trimming stripped 3 bases from V and 3 bases from J, with 16 bases between. Germline V gene lookup returns CDR1 SGHRS and CDR2 YFSETQ. The CDR3 runs 15 residues. The entire variable domain, with the rest obtained from reference TRBV5-1 and TRBJ2-7, is as follows: KAGVTQTPRYLIKTRGQQVTLSCSPISGHRSVSWYQQTPGQGLQFLFEYFSETQRNKGNFPGRFSGRQFSNSRSEMNVSTLELGDSALYLCASSSTGTLLYEQYFGPGTRLTVT.